The sequence of this TCR beta chain was determined in a study of technical replicates of blood from a handful of donors. Data came from immunoSEQ multiplex PCR; TCRdb stores just in-frame clones and leaves some out. The sample shows tens of thousands of clones, 90% to 95% of them seen only once. The receptor was isolated from a human donor in good health. Sample: T cells isolated from PBMCs.

CDR3 nucleotide sequence: TGCGCCAGCAGACCCGGGACAGGGAGGAGAGGCCAGCCCCAGCATTTT. Translation: CASRPGTGRRGQPQHF. V usage is TRBV4-1 and J usage is TRBJ1-5; the match to TRBD1 covers 9 bases. This CDR3 has 16 residues. Per the germline V gene, CDR1 is MGHRA and CDR2 is YSYEKL. V was clipped by 6 bases and J by 7 bases; unmatched bases: 13.